The clone carrying this TCR beta chain was recorded at least ten times. Antigen: not known. This sample stems from a study of T cells after posttransplantation cyclophosphamide. Findings and caveats of the study: Recipient CMV seropositivity and CMV reactivation strongly tracked TRB clonality.

The repertoire was sequenced with immunoSEQ multiplex PCR; TCRdb's copy has only in-frame clones and lacks some. The data list approximately 40,000 clones, none observed once; less than 2.5% falls to the top ten. The germline gives CDR1 MNHNS, CDR2 SASEGT. This CDR3 has 15 amino acids. V dropped 6 bases and J dropped 5 bases, with 17 bases sitting between them. This related bone marrow graft donor gave peripheral blood on the day of marrow donation. The gene calls are TRBV6-1 and TRBJ1-5, with D possibly TRBD1 on 5 matching bases. The source of this sequence is a man in his forties in good health, CMV-negative, and a related stem cell transplant donor. Sequencing was done on a sample of PBMCs. CDR3 DNA sequence: TGTGCCAGCAGAGACCAGGGTGTTGAAGATCAGCCCCAGCATTTT. The encoded protein is CASRDQGVEDQPQHF.